The clone carrying this TCR beta chain was found a few times. Its matching antigen is unknown. Trimming cost V 1 base and J 4 bases, with 8 bases left between them. This CDR3 comprises 14 residues. Germline CDR1 LNHNV, CDR2 YYDKDF (reference sequence). Incorporated into the TCR beta cDNA libraries were unique molecular identifiers, which served to reduce PCR and sequencing biases. One entry per CDR3 protein, called by TCRdb with MiXCR from the PCR reads. Here the sample spans almost 700,000 distinct CDR3 sequences, approximately 59% being singletons. These data belong to a study of post-analysis software for immune sequencing data. Study-wide results and limits: Controls had lower frequencies than patients of 4 or 5 TRBV segments, which included TRBV5-6, TRBV5-1 and TRBV20-1. There was significantly lower normalized Chao1 diversity in multiple sclerosis patients than in controls.

The sequence came from a girl aged 2-10 years with multiple sclerosis. The chain uses TRBV15 and TRBJ2-1; D not resolved. Sequencing was performed on blood. The CDR3 region is CATSRVTAYNEQFF. In DNA, the CDR3 is TGTGCCACCAGCAGAGTCACAGCGTACAATGAGCAGTTCTTC.